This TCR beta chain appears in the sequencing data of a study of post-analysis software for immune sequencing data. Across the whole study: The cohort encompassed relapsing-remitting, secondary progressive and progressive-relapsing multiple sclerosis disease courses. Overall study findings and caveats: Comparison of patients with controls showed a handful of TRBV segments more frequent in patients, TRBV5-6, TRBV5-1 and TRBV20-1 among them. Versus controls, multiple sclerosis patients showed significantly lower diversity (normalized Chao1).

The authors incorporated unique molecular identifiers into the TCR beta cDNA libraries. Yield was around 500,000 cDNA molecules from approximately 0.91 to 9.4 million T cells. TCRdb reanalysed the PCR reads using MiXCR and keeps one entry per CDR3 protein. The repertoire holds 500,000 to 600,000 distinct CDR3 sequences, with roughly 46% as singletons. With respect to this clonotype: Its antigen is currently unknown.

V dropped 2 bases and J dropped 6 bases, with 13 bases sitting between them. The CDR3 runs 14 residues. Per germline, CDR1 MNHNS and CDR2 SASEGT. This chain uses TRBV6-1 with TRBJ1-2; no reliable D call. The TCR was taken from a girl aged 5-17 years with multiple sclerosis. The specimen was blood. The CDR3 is CASSEKIWGNGYTF. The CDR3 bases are TGTGCCAGCAGTGAAAAAATTTGGGGAAATGGCTACACCTTC.